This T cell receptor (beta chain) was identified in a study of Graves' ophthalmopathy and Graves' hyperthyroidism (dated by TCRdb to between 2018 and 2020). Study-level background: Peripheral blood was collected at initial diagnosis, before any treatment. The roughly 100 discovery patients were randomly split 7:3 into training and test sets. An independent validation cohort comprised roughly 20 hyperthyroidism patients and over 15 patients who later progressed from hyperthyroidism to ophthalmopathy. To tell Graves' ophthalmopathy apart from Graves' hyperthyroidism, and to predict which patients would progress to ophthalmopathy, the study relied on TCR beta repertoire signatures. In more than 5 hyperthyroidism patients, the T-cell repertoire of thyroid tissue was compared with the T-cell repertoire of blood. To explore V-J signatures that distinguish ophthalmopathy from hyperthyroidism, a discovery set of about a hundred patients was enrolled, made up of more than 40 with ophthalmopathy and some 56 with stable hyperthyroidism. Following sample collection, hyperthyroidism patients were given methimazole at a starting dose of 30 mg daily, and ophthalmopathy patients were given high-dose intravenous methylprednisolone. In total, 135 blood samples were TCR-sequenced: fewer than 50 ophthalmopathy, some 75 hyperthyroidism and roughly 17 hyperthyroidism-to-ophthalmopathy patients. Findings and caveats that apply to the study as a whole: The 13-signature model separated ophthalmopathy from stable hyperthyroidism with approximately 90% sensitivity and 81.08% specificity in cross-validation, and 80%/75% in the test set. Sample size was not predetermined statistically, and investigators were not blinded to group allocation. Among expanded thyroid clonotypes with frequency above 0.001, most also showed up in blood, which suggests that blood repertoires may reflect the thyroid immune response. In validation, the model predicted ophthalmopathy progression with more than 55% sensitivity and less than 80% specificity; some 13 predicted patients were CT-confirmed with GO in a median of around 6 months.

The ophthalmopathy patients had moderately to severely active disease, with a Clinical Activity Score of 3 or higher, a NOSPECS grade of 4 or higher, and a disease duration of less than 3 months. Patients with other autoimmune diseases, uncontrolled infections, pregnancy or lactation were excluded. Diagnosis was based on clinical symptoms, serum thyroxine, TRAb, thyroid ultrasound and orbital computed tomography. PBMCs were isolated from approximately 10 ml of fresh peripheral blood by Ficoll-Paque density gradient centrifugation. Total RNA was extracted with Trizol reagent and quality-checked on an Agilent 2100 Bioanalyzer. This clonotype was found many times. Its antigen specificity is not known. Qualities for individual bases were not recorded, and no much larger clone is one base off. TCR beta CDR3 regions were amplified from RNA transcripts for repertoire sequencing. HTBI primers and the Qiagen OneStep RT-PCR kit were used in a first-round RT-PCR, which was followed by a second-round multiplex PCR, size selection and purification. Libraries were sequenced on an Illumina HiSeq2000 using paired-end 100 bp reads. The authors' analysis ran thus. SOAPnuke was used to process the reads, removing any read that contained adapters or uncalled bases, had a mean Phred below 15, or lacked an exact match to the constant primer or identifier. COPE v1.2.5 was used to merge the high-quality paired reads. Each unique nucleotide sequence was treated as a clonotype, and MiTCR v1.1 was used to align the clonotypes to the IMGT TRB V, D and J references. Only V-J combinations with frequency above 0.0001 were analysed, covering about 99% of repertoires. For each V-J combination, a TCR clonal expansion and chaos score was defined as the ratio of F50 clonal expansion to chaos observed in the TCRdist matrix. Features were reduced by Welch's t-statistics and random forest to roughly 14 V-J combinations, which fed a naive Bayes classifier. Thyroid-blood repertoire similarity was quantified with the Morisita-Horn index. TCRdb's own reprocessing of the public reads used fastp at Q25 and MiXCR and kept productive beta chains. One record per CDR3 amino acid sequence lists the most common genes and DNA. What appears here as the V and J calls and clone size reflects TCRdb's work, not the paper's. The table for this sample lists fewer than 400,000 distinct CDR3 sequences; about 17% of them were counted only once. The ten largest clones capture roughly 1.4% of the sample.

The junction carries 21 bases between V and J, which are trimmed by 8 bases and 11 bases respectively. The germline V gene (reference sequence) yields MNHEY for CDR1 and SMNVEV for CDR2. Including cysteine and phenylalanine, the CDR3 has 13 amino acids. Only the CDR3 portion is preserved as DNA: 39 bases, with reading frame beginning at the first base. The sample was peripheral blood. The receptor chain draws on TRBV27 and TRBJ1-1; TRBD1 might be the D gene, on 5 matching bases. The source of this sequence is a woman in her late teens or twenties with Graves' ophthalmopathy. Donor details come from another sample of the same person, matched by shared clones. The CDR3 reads CASRSGGGVGAFF. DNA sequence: TGTGCCAGCCGAAGCGGGGGGGGAGTGGGTGCTTTCTTT.